This entry features one T cell receptor (beta chain) sequence. The V and J ends lost 5 bases and 8 bases respectively, with 18 bases between them. CDR3 length equals 15 residues. Germline values: CDR1 SGHTA, CDR2 FQGNSA. The source of the sample is a study of blood T cell repertoires in COVID-19. Study context: Whether acute or convalescent, the COVID-19 samples came from the United States, Italy and Spain. PBMCs, B-cell-depleted T cells, or T cells provided the cDNA or gDNA that made up the material.

Using immunoSEQ multiplex PCR, the repertoire was profiled, and TCRdb retains in-frame clones only, with some absent. The table has approximately 180,000 clones, roughly 82% seen once. The specimen sequenced was PBMCs or T cells enriched from blood (not recorded which). This chain links TRBV7-2 with TRBJ1-4, with D maybe TRBD1 (5 bases). The clonotype comes from a woman aged 55-75 years with acute COVID-19. CDR3 residues: CASSPLRGLGEKLFF. The CDR3 DNA follows: TGTGCCAGCAGCCCCCTAAGGGGCCTGGGGGAAAAACTGTTTTTT.